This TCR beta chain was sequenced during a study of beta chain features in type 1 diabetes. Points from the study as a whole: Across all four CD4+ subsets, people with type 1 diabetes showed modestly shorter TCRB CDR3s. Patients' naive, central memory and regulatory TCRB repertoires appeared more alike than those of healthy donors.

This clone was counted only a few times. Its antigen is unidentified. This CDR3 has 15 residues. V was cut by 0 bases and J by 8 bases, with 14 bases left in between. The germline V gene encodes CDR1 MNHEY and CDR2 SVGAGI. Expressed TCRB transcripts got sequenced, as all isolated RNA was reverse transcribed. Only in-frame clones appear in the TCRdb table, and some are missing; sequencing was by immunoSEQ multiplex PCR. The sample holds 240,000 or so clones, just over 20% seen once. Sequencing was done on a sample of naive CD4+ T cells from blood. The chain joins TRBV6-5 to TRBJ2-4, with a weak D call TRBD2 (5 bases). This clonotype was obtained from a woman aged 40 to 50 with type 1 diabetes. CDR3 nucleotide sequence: TGTGCCAGCAGTTACTCGAGCGGAGCGGTGGACATTCAGTACTTC. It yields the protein CASSYSSGAVDIQYF.